These T cell receptor beta chains were read from a single sample in a study of radiation and T cells in renal cell carcinoma. TCRdb's table, derived via immunoSEQ multiplex PCR, lists solely in-frame clones and lacks some. The sample carries about 130,000 clones, roughly 80% recorded once. The sequences come from blood, collected from a patient whose treatment included radiotherapy and nephrectomy. The receptors derive from a woman aged 55-70 years with renal cell carcinoma. Both conserved end residues are part of each CDR3. A D gene is named only where the DNA matches it firmly. Clone size, where shown, is once, few, many, or a class for clones that have expanded.

D gene: NA
clone size: NA
J gene: TRBJ1-1
V gene: TRBV9
CDR3 DNA: TGTGCCAGCAGCGTAGACCACGAATTTTCAAACACTGAAGCTTTCTTT
CDR3 protein: CASSVDHEFSNTEAFF

D gene: NA
clone size: NA
J gene: TRBJ1-1
V gene: TRBV29-1
CDR3 DNA: TGCAGCGGCCTCTTTGGTGGAGGCACTGAAGCTTTCTTT
CDR3 protein: CSGLFGGGTEAFF

D gene: TRBD1
clone size: NA
J gene: TRBJ2-7
V gene: TRBV19
CDR3 DNA: TGTGCCAGTAGTATAGGGGGACAGAGCTACGAGCAGTACTTC
CDR3 protein: CASSIGGQSYEQYF

D gene: NA
clone size: NA
J gene: TRBJ2-7
V gene: TRBV27
CDR3 DNA: TGTGCCAGCAGCCAGGGATACGAGCAGTACTTC
CDR3 protein: CASSQGYEQYF

D gene: TRBD1
clone size: NA
J gene: TRBJ2-3
V gene: TRBV6-1
CDR3 DNA: TGTGCCAGCAGTGGATCGACAGGGAACGCAGATACGCAGTATTTT
CDR3 protein: CASSGSTGNADTQYF

D gene: TRBD2
clone size: NA
J gene: TRBJ2-1
V gene: TRBV6-5
CDR3 DNA: TGTGCCAGCAGTTATCGTCTAGCGGGGGGTGAGCAGTTCTTC
CDR3 protein: CASSYRLAGGEQFF

D gene: NA
clone size: NA
J gene: TRBJ2-3
V gene: TRBV7-2
CDR3 DNA: TGTGCCAGCAGCTTAGCCCCGCCAACAGATACGCAGTATTTT
CDR3 protein: CASSLAPPTDTQYF

D gene: NA
clone size: NA
J gene: TRBJ2-3
V gene: TRBV19
CDR3 DNA: TGTGCCAGTAGTACGGCCCGGGACAACACAGATACGCAGTATTTT
CDR3 protein: CASSTARDNTDTQYF

D gene: TRBD2
clone size: NA
J gene: TRBJ2-5
V gene: TRBV9
CDR3 DNA: TGTGCCAGCAGCGCGGGGACTACCACGTGGACCCAGTACTTC
CDR3 protein: CASSAGTTTWTQYF

D gene: NA
clone size: NA
J gene: TRBJ2-4
V gene: TRBV5-8
CDR3 DNA: TGTGCCAGCAGCTTTCGGGTCCTTACTTTAGCCAAAAACATTCAGTACTTC
CDR3 protein: CASSFRVLTLAKNIQYF

D gene: TRBD1
clone size: NA
J gene: TRBJ2-3
V gene: TRBV14
CDR3 DNA: TGTGCCAGCAGCCGAGCTGCAGGGGGGACAGGGCCCACAGATACGCAGTATTTT
CDR3 protein: CASSRAAGGTGPTDTQYF

D gene: NA
clone size: NA
J gene: TRBJ2-2
V gene: TRBV19
CDR3 DNA: TGTGCCAGTAGTCCACCGGGCGGGGAGCTGTTTTTT
CDR3 protein: CASSPPGGELFF

D gene: NA
clone size: NA
J gene: TRBJ1-1
V gene: TRBV19
CDR3 DNA: TGTGCCAGTAGGGCTCGGGCCCCCGCTGAAGCTTTCTTT
CDR3 protein: CASRARAPAEAFF

D gene: NA
clone size: once
J gene: TRBJ2-5
V gene: TRBV27
CDR3 DNA: TGTGCCAGCAGTTTCTATTCTACATACCAAGAGACCCAGTACTTC
CDR3 protein: CASSFYSTYQETQYF

D gene: NA
clone size: NA
J gene: TRBJ1-5
V gene: TRBV4-1
CDR3 DNA: TGCGCCAGCAGCCAAGATTGGACGGCTACTAGCAATCAGCCCCAGCATTTT
CDR3 protein: CASSQDWTATSNQPQHF

D gene: NA
clone size: NA
J gene: TRBJ1-2
V gene: TRBV28
CDR3 DNA: TGTGCCAGCAGTTTGAGCGGTGGAGCTGTCTACACCTTC
CDR3 protein: CASSLSGGAVYTF

D gene: NA
clone size: NA
J gene: TRBJ1-2
V gene: TRBV21-1
CDR3 DNA: TGTGCCAGCAGGACACCGGGACAGGCTGGGGTTGGTAACTATGGCTACACCTTC
CDR3 protein: CASRTPGQAGVGNYGYTF

D gene: NA
clone size: NA
J gene: TRBJ2-1
V gene: TRBV4-2
CDR3 DNA: TGTGCCAGCAGCCAAGAGGGGTGGAGCTCCTACAATGAGCAGTTCTTC
CDR3 protein: CASSQEGWSSYNEQFF

D gene: NA
clone size: NA
J gene: TRBJ2-1
V gene: TRBV6-1
CDR3 DNA: TGTGCCGTCTCGAAAAGCCTAAGCTCCTACAATGAGCAGTTCTTC
CDR3 protein: CAVSKSLSSYNEQFF

D gene: TRBD2
clone size: NA
J gene: TRBJ2-1
V gene: TRBV6-5
CDR3 DNA: TGTGCCAGCAGTAGAGCGGGAGTAGGAAATGAGCAGTTCTTC
CDR3 protein: CASSRAGVGNEQFF

D gene: TRBD2
clone size: NA
J gene: TRBJ2-6
V gene: TRBV9
CDR3 DNA: TGTGCCAGCAGCGTAGGCGAGCGGGGGGTGAGGACCTCTGGGGCCAACGTCCTGACTTTC
CDR3 protein: CASSVGERGVRTSGANVLTF

D gene: TRBD1
clone size: NA
J gene: TRBJ1-5
V gene: TRBV27
CDR3 DNA: TGTGCCAGCAGTTCGACAGGGTGGATTCAGCCCCAGCATTTT
CDR3 protein: CASSSTGWIQPQHF

D gene: NA
clone size: NA
J gene: TRBJ2-3
V gene: TRBV9
CDR3 DNA: TGTGCCAGCAGCGTAGTAGGATCTCGCGCAGATACGCAGTATTTT
CDR3 protein: CASSVVGSRADTQYF

D gene: NA
clone size: NA
J gene: TRBJ1-2
V gene: TRBV7-2
CDR3 DNA: TGTGCCAGCAGCCCCCGGCGGGTGGGACAATACTATGGCTACACCTTC
CDR3 protein: CASSPRRVGQYYGYTF

D gene: NA
clone size: NA
J gene: TRBJ2-5
V gene: TRBV18
CDR3 DNA: TGTGCCAGCTCACCACCATCACTCATCGGGACCCAGTACTTC
CDR3 protein: CASSPPSLIGTQYF

D gene: NA
clone size: NA
J gene: TRBJ2-3
V gene: TRBV5-1
CDR3 DNA: TGCGCCAGCACCTTTGGAGCGGCCACAGATACGCAGTATTTT
CDR3 protein: CASTFGAATDTQYF

D gene: TRBD2
clone size: NA
J gene: TRBJ2-7
V gene: TRBV28
CDR3 DNA: TGTGCCAGCAGTCTCCCCGGGGGGGCTGGTTACGAGCAGTACTTC
CDR3 protein: CASSLPGGAGYEQYF

D gene: NA
clone size: NA
J gene: TRBJ1-5
V gene: TRBV15
CDR3 DNA: TGTGCCACCAGCAGAGATATGAGAGGGGTTAGCAATCAGCCCCAGCATTTT
CDR3 protein: CATSRDMRGVSNQPQHF

D gene: TRBD1
clone size: NA
J gene: TRBJ1-1
V gene: TRBV5-1
CDR3 DNA: TGCGCCAGCAGCTCCGGATCGGCCAGGGGGTATACTGAAGCTTTCTTT
CDR3 protein: CASSSGSARGYTEAFF

D gene: TRBD1
clone size: NA
J gene: TRBJ2-1
V gene: TRBV2
CDR3 DNA: TGTGCCAGTTCAGAGGACAGGGCGGTCAATGAGCAGTTCTTC
CDR3 protein: CASSEDRAVNEQFF